One sample yielded the 5 T cell receptor beta chains listed below, sequenced in a study of blood T cell repertoires in COVID-19. Sequenced by immunoSEQ multiplex PCR; TCRdb stores in-frame clones only, minus some. The sample lists some 120,000 clones; over 80% were seen once. Specimen: peripheral blood. All receptors derive from a young man with acute or convalescent COVID-19.

V is TRBV6-5 and J is TRBJ1-2; D is unclear. Germline loops: CDR1 MNHEY, CDR2 SVGAGI. The CDR3 spans 14 residues. V gave up 7 bases and J gave up 3 bases, with 15 bases separating them. CDR3 sequence: CASKKIDGYYGYTF. The CDR3 DNA follows: TGTGCCAGCAAAAAGATAGACGGGTACTATGGCTACACCTTC.

This clone has just a few counts. The J gene is TRBJ1-1, the V gene TRBV6-5; TRBD1 might be the D (5 bases). V dropped 5 bases and J dropped 0 bases, with 7 bases sitting between them. The CDR3 runs 13 residues. CDR1 is MNHEY and CDR2 is SVGAGI in the germline V gene. Written as DNA, the CDR3 is TGTGCCAGCAGTCGGGGGTTGAACACTGAAGCTTTCTTT. Protein: CASSRGLNTEAFF.

The rearrangement links TRBV4-2 to TRBJ1-1; 12 bases match TRBD1. After removal of 4 bases from V and 7 bases from J, the junction contained 7 bases not matched to a gene. CDR1 and CDR2 (germline): LGHNA, YNFKEQ. There are 15 residues in the CDR3. The CDR3 nucleotides are TGTGCCAGCAGCCGACCGGGACAGGGGGCGATTGAAGCTTTCTTT. It yields the protein CASSRPGQGAIEAFF.

The chain recombines TRBV7-2 with TRBJ2-4; TRBD1 aligns across 9 bases. The CDR3 has 16 amino acids. Trimming cost V 5 bases and J 1 base; bases outside gene matches: 6. Germline V gene sequence: CDR1 SGHTA, CDR2 FQGNSA. The CDR3 here is CASSPGTGNAKNIQYF. The CDR3 nucleotides are TGTGCCAGCAGCCCCGGGACAGGGAATGCCAAAAACATTCAGTACTTC.

This clone was counted only a few times. The J gene is TRBJ1-2, the V gene TRBV4-1; possible D gene TRBD1, 6 bases. The V gene's germline CDR1 is MGHRA and CDR2 YSYEKL. V shed 0 bases and J shed 7 bases, with 12 bases lying between them. The CDR3 consists of 14 residues. The CDR3 sequence is CASSQDRLGGGYTF. CDR3 DNA: TGCGCCAGCAGCCAAGATCGTTTAGGGGGTGGCTACACCTTC.